This T cell receptor (beta chain) was retrieved from a study of blood T cell repertoires in COVID-19. Study details: The analysed material was cDNA or gDNA that came from T cells, B-cell-depleted T cells, or PBMCs.

Comments on this clone: The sample has other DNA sequences that encode this CDR3 too.

Clones were sequenced by immunoSEQ multiplex PCR, and TCRdb holds only the in-frame ones, with some missing. Found here are roughly 200,000 clones, over 70% of them singletons; the top ten hold more than 6.5%. CDR1 and CDR2 from the germline V gene are LNHDA and SQIVND (reference sequence). The CDR3 covers 13 residues. V gave up 6 bases and J gave up 7 bases; unmatched junction bases: 7. This TCR was sampled from a middle-aged man with active or convalescent COVID-19. Sequencing was done on a sample of peripheral blood. The V and J genes are TRBV19 and TRBJ1-2, with 8 bases matching TRBD1. CDR3: CASSPDRVSGYTF. The CDR3 coding sequence is TGTGCCAGTAGCCCGGACAGGGTGAGTGGCTACACCTTC.